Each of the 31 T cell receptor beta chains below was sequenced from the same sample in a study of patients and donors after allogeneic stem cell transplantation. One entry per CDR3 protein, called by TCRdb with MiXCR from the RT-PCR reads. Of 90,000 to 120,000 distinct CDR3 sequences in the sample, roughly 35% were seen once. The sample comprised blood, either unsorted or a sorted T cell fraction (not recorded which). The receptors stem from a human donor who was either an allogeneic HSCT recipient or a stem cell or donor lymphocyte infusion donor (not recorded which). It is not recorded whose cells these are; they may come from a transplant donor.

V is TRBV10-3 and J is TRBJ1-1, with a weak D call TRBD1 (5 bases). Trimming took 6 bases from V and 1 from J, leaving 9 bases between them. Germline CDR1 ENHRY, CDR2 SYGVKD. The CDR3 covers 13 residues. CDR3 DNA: TGTGCCATCAGGGGACGGTGGAACACTGAAGCTTTCTTT. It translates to CAIRGRWNTEAFF.

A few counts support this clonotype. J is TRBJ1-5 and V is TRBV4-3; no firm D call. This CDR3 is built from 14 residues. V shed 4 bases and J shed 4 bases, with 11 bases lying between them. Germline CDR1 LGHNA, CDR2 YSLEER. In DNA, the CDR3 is TGCGCCAGCAGCCCCATGGTTGGTAATCAGCCCCAGCATTTT. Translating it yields CASSPMVGNQPQHF.

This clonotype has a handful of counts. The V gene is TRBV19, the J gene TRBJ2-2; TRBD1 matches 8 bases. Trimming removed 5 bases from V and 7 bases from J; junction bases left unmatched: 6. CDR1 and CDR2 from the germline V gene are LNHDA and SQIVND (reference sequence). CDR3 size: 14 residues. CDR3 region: CASSPQGAIGELFF. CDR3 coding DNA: TGTGCCAGTAGTCCCCAGGGGGCTATCGGGGAGCTGTTTTTT.

In nucleotides, the CDR3 is TGTGCCAGCAGCTTAGGGGTAGCCAAAAACATTCAGTACTTC. Translated: CASSLGVAKNIQYF. The gene calls are TRBV7-3 and TRBJ2-4; D uncertain. The CDR3 loop spans 14 amino acids. Germline V gene lookup returns CDR1 SGHTA and CDR2 FQGTGA. V lost 2 bases and J 0 bases, leaving 5 bases between the germline ends.

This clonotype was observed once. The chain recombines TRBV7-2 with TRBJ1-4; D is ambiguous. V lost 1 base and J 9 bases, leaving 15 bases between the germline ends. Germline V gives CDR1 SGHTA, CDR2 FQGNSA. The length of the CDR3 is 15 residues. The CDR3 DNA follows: TGTGCCAGCAGCTTAGATATAGCGACAAGAAAAAAACTGTTTTTT. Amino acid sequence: CASSLDIATRKKLFF.

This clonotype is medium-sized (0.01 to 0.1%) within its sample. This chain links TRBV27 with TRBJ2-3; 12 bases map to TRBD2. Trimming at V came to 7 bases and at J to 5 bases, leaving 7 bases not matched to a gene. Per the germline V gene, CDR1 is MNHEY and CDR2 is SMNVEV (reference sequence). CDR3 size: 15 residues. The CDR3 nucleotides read TGTGCCAGCAAGGCACTAGCGGGAGGATTAGATACGCAGTATTTT. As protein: CASKALAGGLDTQYF.

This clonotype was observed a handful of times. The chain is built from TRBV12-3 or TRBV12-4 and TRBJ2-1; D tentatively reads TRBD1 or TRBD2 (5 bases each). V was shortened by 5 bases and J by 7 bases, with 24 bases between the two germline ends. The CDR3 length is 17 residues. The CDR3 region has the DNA TGTGCCAGCAGTCTAGGGACGACAGCGATACAAGGGAATGAGCAGTTCTTC. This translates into CASSLGTTAIQGNEQFF.

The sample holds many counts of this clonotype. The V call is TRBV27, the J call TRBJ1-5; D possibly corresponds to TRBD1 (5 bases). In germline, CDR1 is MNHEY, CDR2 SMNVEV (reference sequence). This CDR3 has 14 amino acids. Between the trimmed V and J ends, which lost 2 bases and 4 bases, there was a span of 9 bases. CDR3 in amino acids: CASSLGDGNQPQHF. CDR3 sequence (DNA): TGTGCCAGCAGTTTAGGGGACGGAAATCAGCCCCAGCATTTT.

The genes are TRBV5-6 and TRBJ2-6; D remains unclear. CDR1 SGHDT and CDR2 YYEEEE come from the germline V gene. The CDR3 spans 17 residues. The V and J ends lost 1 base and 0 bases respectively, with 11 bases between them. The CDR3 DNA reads TGTGCCAGCAGCTTGATCAGGCTTATCTCTGGGGCCAACGTCCTGACTTTC. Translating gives CASSLIRLISGANVLTF.

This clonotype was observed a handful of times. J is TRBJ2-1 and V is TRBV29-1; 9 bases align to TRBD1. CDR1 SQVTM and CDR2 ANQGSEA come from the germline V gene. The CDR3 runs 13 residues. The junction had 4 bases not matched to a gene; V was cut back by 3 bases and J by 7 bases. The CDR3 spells CSVDGTGPNEQFF. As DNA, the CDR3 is TGCAGCGTTGATGGGACAGGGCCTAATGAGCAGTTCTTC.

The CDR3 bases are TGTGCCAGCAGAGGAGGAGGGAGCGATGGCTACACCTTC. This translates into CASRGGGSDGYTF. The chain recombines TRBV9 with TRBJ1-2, with no clear D. CDR3 length: 13 amino acids. The ends were cut back, 5 bases at V and 6 bases at J, with 14 bases in the middle. CDR1 and CDR2 (germline): SGDLS, YYNGEE.

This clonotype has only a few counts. The CDR3 loop is CSARDRRLGALNTEAFF. Here the CDR3 DNA reads TGCAGTGCTAGAGATCGGAGACTAGGGGCTTTAAACACTGAAGCTTTCTTT. The J gene is TRBJ1-1, the V gene TRBV20-1; maybe TRBD1 (5 bases). The germline CDR1 and CDR2 sequences are DFQATT and SNEGSKA (reference sequence). V was trimmed by 0 bases and J by 2 bases, leaving 19 bases between them. This CDR3 has 17 residues.

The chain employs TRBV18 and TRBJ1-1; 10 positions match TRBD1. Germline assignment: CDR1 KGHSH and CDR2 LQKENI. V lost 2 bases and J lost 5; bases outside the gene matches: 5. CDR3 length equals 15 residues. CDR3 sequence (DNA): TGTGCCAGCTCACCATTAGGACAGGGGGATACTGAAGCTTTCTTT. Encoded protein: CASSPLGQGDTEAFF.

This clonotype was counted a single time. The CDR3 coding sequence is TGTGCCAGCAGCCAAAGACGGAGCACAGATACGCAGTATTTT. Its protein product is CASSQRRSTDTQYF. V and J are TRBV7-2 and TRBJ2-3; D call uncertain. CDR3 length equals 14 residues. Trimming removed 5 bases from V and 0 bases from J, with 9 bases in between. In germline, CDR1 is SGHTA, CDR2 FQGNSA.

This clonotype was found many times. CDR3 DNA sequence: TGCAGTGCTCACCGCAGGGGGAGCACTGAAGCTTTCTTT. Amino acids: CSAHRRGSTEAFF. V is TRBV20-1 and J is TRBJ1-1, with TRBD1 matching 7 bases. Trimming at V came to 5 bases and at J to 4 bases, leaving 7 bases not matched to a gene. Germline CDR1 is DFQATT and CDR2 is SNEGSKA (reference sequence). The CDR3 length is 13 residues.

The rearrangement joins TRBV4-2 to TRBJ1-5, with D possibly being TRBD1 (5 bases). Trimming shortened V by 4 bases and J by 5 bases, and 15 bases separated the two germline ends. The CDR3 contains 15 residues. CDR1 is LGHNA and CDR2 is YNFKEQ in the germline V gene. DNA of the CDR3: TGTGCCAGCAGCCTCACCGGGACGGAGGATCAGCCCCAGCATTTT. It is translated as CASSLTGTEDQPQHF.

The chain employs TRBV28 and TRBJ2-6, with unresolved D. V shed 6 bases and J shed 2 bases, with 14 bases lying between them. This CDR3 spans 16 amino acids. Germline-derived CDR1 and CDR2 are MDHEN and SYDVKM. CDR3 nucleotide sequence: TGTGCCAGCAGCCACGACACCACTCCTGGGGCCAACGTCCTGACTTTC. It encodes CASSHDTTPGANVLTF.

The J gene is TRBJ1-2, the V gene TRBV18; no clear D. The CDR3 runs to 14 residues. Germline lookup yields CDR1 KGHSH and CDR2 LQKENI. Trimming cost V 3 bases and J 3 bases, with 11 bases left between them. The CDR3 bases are TGTGCCAGCTCACCCTTTTCGGATGACTATGGCTACACCTTC. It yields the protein CASSPFSDDYGYTF.

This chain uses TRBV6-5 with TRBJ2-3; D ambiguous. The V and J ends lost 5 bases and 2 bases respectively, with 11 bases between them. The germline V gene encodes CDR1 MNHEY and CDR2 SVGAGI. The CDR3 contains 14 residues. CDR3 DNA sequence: TGTGCCAGCAGTCTTAGAAATCCCACAGATACGCAGTATTTT. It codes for CASSLRNPTDTQYF.

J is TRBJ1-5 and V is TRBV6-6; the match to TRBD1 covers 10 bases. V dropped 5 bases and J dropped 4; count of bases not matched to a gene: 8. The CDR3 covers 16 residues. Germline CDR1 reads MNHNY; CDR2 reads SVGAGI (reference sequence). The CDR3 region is CASSPRDRGGNQPQHF. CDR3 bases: TGTGCCAGCAGTCCTCGGGACAGGGGAGGGAATCAGCCCCAGCATTTT.

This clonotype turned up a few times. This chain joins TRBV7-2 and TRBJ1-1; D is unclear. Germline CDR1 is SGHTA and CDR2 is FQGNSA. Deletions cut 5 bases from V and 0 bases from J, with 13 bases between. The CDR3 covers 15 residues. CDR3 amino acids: CASSIQLPMNTEAFF. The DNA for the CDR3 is TGTGCCAGCAGCATACAGCTACCTATGAACACTGAAGCTTTCTTT.

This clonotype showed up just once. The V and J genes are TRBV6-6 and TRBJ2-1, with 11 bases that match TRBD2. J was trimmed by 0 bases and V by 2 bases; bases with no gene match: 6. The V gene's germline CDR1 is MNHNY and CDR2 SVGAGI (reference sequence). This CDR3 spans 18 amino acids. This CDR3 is CASSYLAGGLYSYNEQFF. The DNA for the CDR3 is TGTGCCAGCAGTTACCTAGCGGGAGGCCTATACTCCTACAATGAGCAGTTCTTC.

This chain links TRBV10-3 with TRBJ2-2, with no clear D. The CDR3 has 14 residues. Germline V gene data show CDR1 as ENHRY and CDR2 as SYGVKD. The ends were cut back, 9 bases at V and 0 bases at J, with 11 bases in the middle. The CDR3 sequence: CAMGKAPNTGELFF. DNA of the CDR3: TGTGCCATGGGAAAGGCGCCGAACACCGGGGAGCTGTTTTTT.

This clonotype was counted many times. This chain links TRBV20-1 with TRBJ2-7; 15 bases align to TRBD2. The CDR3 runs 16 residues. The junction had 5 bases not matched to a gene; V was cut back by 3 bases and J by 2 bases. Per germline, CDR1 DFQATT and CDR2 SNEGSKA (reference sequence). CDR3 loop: CSASGLAGGPTYEQYF. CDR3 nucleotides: TGCAGTGCTAGCGGACTAGCGGGAGGGCCAACCTACGAGCAGTACTTC.

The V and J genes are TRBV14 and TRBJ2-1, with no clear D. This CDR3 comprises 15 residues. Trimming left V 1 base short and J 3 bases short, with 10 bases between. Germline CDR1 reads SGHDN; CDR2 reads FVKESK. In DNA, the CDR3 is TGTGCCAGCAGCCAAGCCTCGGTCCTCTACAATGAGCAGTTCTTC. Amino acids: CASSQASVLYNEQFF.

The CDR3 sequence is CASSLARTGSGEKLFF. The CDR3, as DNA: TGTGCCAGCAGCTTAGCCCGGACAGGGAGCGGTGAAAAACTGTTTTTT. The chain employs TRBV7-2 and TRBJ1-4; 8 bases map to TRBD1. This CDR3 is 16 amino acids long. The V gene end was trimmed by 0 bases and the J gene end by 7 bases; junction bases not matched to a gene: 7. Germline V gives CDR1 SGHTA, CDR2 FQGNSA.

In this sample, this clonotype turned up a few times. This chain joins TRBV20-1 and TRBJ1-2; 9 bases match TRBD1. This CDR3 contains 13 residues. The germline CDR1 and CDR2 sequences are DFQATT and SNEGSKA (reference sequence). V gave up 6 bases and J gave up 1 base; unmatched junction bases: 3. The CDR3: CSARQGGNYGYTF. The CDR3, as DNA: TGCAGTGCCAGACAGGGGGGTAACTATGGCTACACCTTC.

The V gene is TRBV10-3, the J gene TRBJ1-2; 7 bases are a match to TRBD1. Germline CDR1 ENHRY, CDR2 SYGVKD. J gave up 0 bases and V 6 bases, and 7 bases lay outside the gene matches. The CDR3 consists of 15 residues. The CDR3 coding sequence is TGTGCCATCAGGAAAGGGGACAGTCCTAACTATGGCTACACCTTC. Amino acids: CAIRKGDSPNYGYTF.

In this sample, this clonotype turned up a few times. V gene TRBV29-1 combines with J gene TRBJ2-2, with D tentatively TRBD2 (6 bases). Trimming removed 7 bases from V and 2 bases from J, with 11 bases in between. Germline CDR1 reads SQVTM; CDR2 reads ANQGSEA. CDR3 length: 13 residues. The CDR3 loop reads CSAGLKNTGELFF. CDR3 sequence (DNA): TGCAGCGCGGGACTGAAAAACACCGGGGAGCTGTTTTTT.

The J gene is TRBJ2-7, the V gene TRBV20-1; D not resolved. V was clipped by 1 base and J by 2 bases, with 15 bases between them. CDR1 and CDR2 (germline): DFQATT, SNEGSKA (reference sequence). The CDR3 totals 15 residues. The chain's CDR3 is CSARALVSLPYEQYF. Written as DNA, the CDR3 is TGCAGTGCTAGAGCCCTGGTTAGCCTCCCCTACGAGCAGTACTTC.

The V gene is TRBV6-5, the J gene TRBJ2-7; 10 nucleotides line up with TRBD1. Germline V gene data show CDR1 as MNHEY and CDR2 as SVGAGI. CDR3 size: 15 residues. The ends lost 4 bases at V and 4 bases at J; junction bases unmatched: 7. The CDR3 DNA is TGTGCCAGCAGTTTCCGGGACAGGGGAAGATACGAGCAGTACTTC. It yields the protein CASSFRDRGRYEQYF.